These 3 T cell receptor beta chains were all obtained from the same sample, sequenced in a study of cytomegalovirus exposure and HLA in healthy donors. This table comes from immunoSEQ multiplex PCR, and its TCRdb copy is limited to in-frame clones, with some not included. The sample lists 250,000 to 300,000 clones, around 89% occurring once. The specimen sequenced was PBMCs. Every receptor here comes from a woman aged 18-29 years in good health and CMV-seronegative.

CDR3 sequence reads: CASNTGNYGYTF. CDR3 DNA: TGTGCCAGCAATACGGGAAACTATGGCTACACCTTC. The gene calls are TRBV6-6 and TRBJ1-2; D ambiguous. Germline V gives CDR1 MNHNY, CDR2 SVGAGI (reference sequence). CDR3 length: 12 residues. Trimming shortened V by 7 bases and J by 2 bases, and 8 bases separated the two germline ends.

CDR3 DNA sequence: TGTGCCAGCAGCCTGGCAGGTAGCGGGGGGTTCCAAGAGACCCAGTACTTC. This sequence encodes CASSLAGSGGFQETQYF. The chain couples TRBV7-8 to TRBJ2-5, with 10 bases matching TRBD2. J gave up 1 base and V 5 bases, and 10 bases lay outside the gene matches. The CDR3 contains 17 residues. Germline loops: CDR1 SGHVS, CDR2 FQNEAQ.

The J gene is TRBJ2-7, the V gene TRBV6-5, with D possibly matching TRBD2 (5 bases). This CDR3 is 12 amino acids long. Between the trimmed V and J ends, which lost 4 bases and 3 bases, there was a span of 7 bases. CDR1 and CDR2 from the germline V gene are MNHEY and SVGAGI. CDR3 bases: TGTGCCAGCAGTTCGGGAAGCTACGAGCAGTACTTC. Translated: CASSSGSYEQYF.